These 19 T cell receptor beta chains came from one sample sequenced in a study of blood T cells in healthy people across ages. Primed by a sample-barcoded 5' primer and a J-beta primer mix, a second PCR proceeded for about 7 to 11 cycles. TCRdb re-called the 5' RACE reads through MiXCR, storing one row per CDR3 protein. The repertoire has about 650,000 distinct CDR3 sequences, about 34% of them found once; the top ten carry approximately 15%. Sequencing was done on a sample of blood. The receptors were gathered from an elderly woman in good health.

The CDR3 DNA reads TGCAGGGCTCGGACAGAGAATGAAAAACTGTTTTTT. This gives the protein CRARTENEKLFF. The chain recombines TRBV20-1 with TRBJ1-4; TRBD1 is a possible D gene (6 bases). The CDR3 is 12 residues long. CDR1 DFQATT and CDR2 SNEGSKA come from the germline V gene (reference sequence).

This clonotype showed up many times. The V and J genes are TRBV11-2 and TRBJ2-5; D is undetermined. The DNA end is a closer match to TRBJ2-7, so the J assignment may be wrong. From germline, CDR1 is SGHAT and CDR2 FQNNGV. The CDR3 totals 15 residues. The CDR3, as DNA: TGTGCCAGCAGCTTAGGTCTTGGGGTGCTTGACGAGCAGTACTTC. Its translation: CASSLGLGVLDEQYF.

This clonotype was recorded only once. This may come from a read error, since a much larger clone is one base off. Here the CDR3 DNA reads TGCGTCAGCAGCTTGGACAGGGCGGTTGCCGGGGAGCTGTTTTTT. It specifies CVSSLDRAVAGELFF. This rearrangement joins TRBV5-1 to TRBJ2-2; 8 nucleotides align to TRBD1. The CDR3 has 15 amino acids. Germline lookup yields CDR1 SGHRS and CDR2 YFSETQ.

This clonotype was seen repeatedly, ten times or more. The chain joins TRBV6-1 to TRBJ2-7, with 7 positions matching TRBD1. This CDR3 is 13 amino acids long. V trimming: 3 bases; J trimming: 3 bases; junction bases outside the gene matches: 2. The germline CDR1 and CDR2 sequences are MNHNS and SASEGT. DNA for the CDR3: TGTGCCAGCAGTGAGCAGGGGGTCTACGAGCAGTACTTC. Translation: CASSEQGVYEQYF.

At least ten counts were recorded for this clonotype. As DNA, the CDR3 is TGTGCCAGCCGTAGCGGGGGCGGTCCTAATGAGCAGTTCTTC. It translates to CASRSGGGPNEQFF. This rearrangement joins TRBV6-6 to TRBJ2-1; 9 bases fit TRBD2. This CDR3 is 14 amino acids long. The ends lost 8 bases at V and 7 bases at J; junction bases unmatched: 9. Germline V CDR1 and CDR2: MNHNY, SVGAGI (reference sequence).

This chain links TRBV2 with TRBJ2-7; D is perhaps TRBD1 or TRBD2 (5 bases each). Matching the DNA end better, TRBJ2-5 makes the J call doubtful. Germline V gene sequence: CDR1 SNHLY, CDR2 FYNNEI. CDR3 length: 14 amino acids. In DNA, the CDR3 is TGTGCCAGCAGTGTGGCAGGGAGTGGGGAGACCCAGTACTTC. This sequence encodes CASSVAGSGETQYF.

The genes are TRBV24-1 and TRBJ2-3, with 7 nucleotides matching TRBD2. The CDR3 length is 14 residues. Germline V gene data show CDR1 as KGHDR and CDR2 as SFDVKD. The V segment lost 3 bases and the J segment 7 bases; nucleotides outside the gene matches: 6. DNA for the CDR3: TGTGCCACCAGTGATCCTAGGGAGGGGTATACGCAGTATTTT. Its translation is CATSDPREGYTQYF.

This clonotype was observed a single time. This chain links TRBV2 with TRBJ2-5; TRBD1 aligns across 7 bases. The CDR3 is 12 amino acids. Trimming took 10 bases from V and 2 from J; bases not matched to a gene: 4. The germline CDR1 and CDR2 sequences are SNHLY and FYNNEI. CDR3 loop: CANGQVQETQYF. The DNA for the CDR3 is TGTGCCAACGGACAGGTGCAAGAGACCCAGTACTTC.

This clonotype was picked up many times. This sequence joins TRBV2 and TRBJ1-6; 7 nucleotides match TRBD1. The CDR3 consists of 13 residues. In germline, CDR1 is SNHLY, CDR2 FYNNEI. Unmatched junction bases numbered 4, after V lost 8 bases and J lost 6 bases. The CDR3 loop reads CASRTGLNSPLHF. The CDR3 DNA follows: TGTGCCAGCCGGACAGGACTTAATTCACCCCTCCACTTT.

This clonotype was counted many times. This rearrangement joins TRBV6-1 to TRBJ2-1; weak D call: TRBD2 (5 bases). Trimming removed 5 bases at V and 9 bases at J, with 11 bases between. Germline V lookup: CDR1 MNHNS, CDR2 SASEGT. CDR3 length: 12 residues. The CDR3 nucleotides read TGTGCCAGCAGTCCCGGACTCCGTGAGCAGTTCTTC. Its translation: CASSPGLREQFF.

Concerning this clonotype: This could be a read error, since a much larger clone is one nucleotide away. The rearrangement joins TRBV15 to TRBJ2-1; D is unclear. Germline V lookup: CDR1 LNHNV, CDR2 YYDKDF (reference sequence). The CDR3 is made up of 15 amino acids. CDR3 sequence: CATSRDLGGNNVQFF. Here the CDR3 DNA reads TGTGCCACCAGCAGAGATCTTGGTGGGAACAATGTGCAGTTCTTC.

The gene calls are TRBV7-2 and TRBJ1-2; TRBD1 matches 7 bases. The ends lost 5 bases at V and 3 bases at J; junction bases unmatched: 6. The CDR3 has 14 residues. Germline CDR1 reads SGHTA; CDR2 reads FQGNSA. CDR3 sequence reads: CASSPTGDDYGYTF. In nucleotides, the CDR3 is TGTGCCAGCAGCCCCACAGGGGACGACTATGGCTACACCTTC.

This clonotype appeared many times. The gene calls are TRBV7-2 and TRBJ2-7; the match to TRBD1 covers 11 bases. CDR1 SGHTA and CDR2 FQGNSA come from the germline V gene. The CDR3 has 15 amino acids. V trimming: 4 bases; J trimming: 3 bases; junction bases outside the gene matches: 5. The CDR3 loop is CASSSQGQGVYEQYF. The CDR3 DNA sequence: TGTGCCAGCAGCTCACAGGGACAGGGGGTCTACGAGCAGTACTTC. The full variable domain, completed using reference TRBV7-2 and TRBJ2-7, is GAGVSQSPSNKVTEKGKDVELRCDPISGHTALYWYRQSLGQGLEFLIYFQGNSAPDKSGLPSDRFSAERTGGSVSTLTIQRTQQEDSAVYLCASSSQGQGVYEQYFGPGTRLTVT.

In this sample, this clonotype turned up many times. The chain joins TRBV5-1 to TRBJ2-1, with TRBD2 identical over 11 bases. V shed 2 bases, J shed 1 base, and the junction held 2 bases outside the gene matches. This CDR3 has 16 residues. Germline V gene sequence: CDR1 SGHRS, CDR2 YFSETQ. CDR3 amino acids: CASSFGTSGSYNEQFF. The CDR3, as DNA: TGCGCCAGCAGCTTCGGGACTAGCGGATCCTACAATGAGCAGTTCTTC. The entire variable domain, with the rest obtained from reference TRBV5-1 and TRBJ2-1, is as follows: KAGVTQTPRYLIKTRGQQVTLSCSPISGHRSVSWYQQTPGQGLQFLFEYFSETQRNKGNFPGRFSGRQFSNSRSEMNVSTLELGDSALYLCASSFGTSGSYNEQFFGPGTRLTVL.

In its sample, this clonotype was seen many times. V gene TRBV24-1 combines with J gene TRBJ1-5, with 9 bases identical to TRBD1. V shed 9 bases and J 3 bases; nucleotides not matched to a gene: 5. Germline values: CDR1 KGHDR, CDR2 SFDVKD. This CDR3 is 14 amino acids long. CDR3 sequence: CATADRGYNQPQHF. In nucleotides, the CDR3 is TGTGCCACCGCGGACAGGGGTTACAATCAGCCCCAGCATTTT.

The chain uses TRBV5-1 and TRBJ2-7; D not certain. CDR3 length: 15 residues. Between the trimmed V and J ends, which lost 0 bases and 2 bases, there was a span of 12 bases. Germline V gene lookup returns CDR1 SGHRS and CDR2 YFSETQ. CDR3 protein: CASSLEGSFTYEQYF. The CDR3 coding sequence is TGCGCCAGCAGCTTGGAAGGGTCCTTTACCTACGAGCAGTACTTC.

The rearrangement joins TRBV4-2 to TRBJ2-5, with 9 bases that match TRBD2. The germline V gene encodes CDR1 LGHNA and CDR2 YNFKEQ. The CDR3 is 14 residues long. V lost 0 bases, J lost 11 bases, and 7 bases stayed unmatched. The CDR3, as DNA: TGTGCCAGCAGCCAAGATCGTGTAGCGGGGGAGCAGTACTTC. Protein: CASSQDRVAGEQYF.

This clonotype has a handful of counts. The J gene is TRBJ1-5, the V gene TRBV20-1; no clear D gene. V was cut by 2 bases and J by 0 bases, with 5 bases left in between. Germline V CDR1 and CDR2: DFQATT, SNEGSKA (reference sequence). This CDR3 comprises 13 residues. The CDR3 DNA is TGCAGTGCTAGATCTTCTAGCAATCAGCCCCAGCATTTT. Translated, it gives CSARSSSNQPQHF.

Of note for this clonotype: A much larger clone is a single base away; this may be a read error. This chain joins TRBV20-1 and TRBJ2-5; D might be TRBD1 or TRBD2, each matching 6 bases. From germline, CDR1 is DFQATT and CDR2 SNEGSKA (reference sequence). This CDR3 has 11 amino acids. V lost 6 bases and J 7 bases, leaving 12 bases between the germline ends. The CDR3 here is CSAPGGGTQYF. DNA of the CDR3: TGCAGTGCACCCGGGGGCGGGACCCAGTACTTC.